The next 12 T cell receptor beta chains were all read from a single sample in a study of shared clonotypes between healthy human individuals. Here immunoSEQ multiplex PCR was the method, and the copy in TCRdb shows in-frame clones only, minus some. This table has over a million clones, about 80% appearing once. The sequenced material came from memory CD4+ T cells from PBMCs. This sample's subset: CD45RA-negative fraction. Receptor source: a man younger than 35 in good health. Some clones in this sample may be carry-over from other donors' samples.

The chain employs TRBV5-1 and TRBJ2-3, with no clear D. The CDR3 is 15 amino acids. The V gene's germline CDR1 is SGHRS and CDR2 YFSETQ. Trimming shortened V by 2 bases and J by 2 bases, and 12 bases separated the two germline ends. In DNA, the CDR3 is TGCGCCAGCAGCTTTACAAGTACTTTCACAGATACGCAGTATTTT. The encoded protein is CASSFTSTFTDTQYF.

The chain employs TRBV25-1 and TRBJ2-1, with TRBD2 as a possible D gene (5 bases). CDR3 length equals 16 residues. Looked up from germline, CDR1 is MGHDK and CDR2 is SYGVNS. V was pared by 0 bases and J by 5 bases, with 14 bases between. CDR3 sequence reads: CASSEYRTAEDNEQFF. Written as DNA, the CDR3 is TGTGCCAGCAGTGAATATCGTACGGCGGAGGACAATGAGCAGTTCTTC.

The chain couples TRBV7-9 to TRBJ1-3; TRBD1 matches 7 bases. This CDR3 spans 15 amino acids. Germline lookup yields CDR1 SEHNR and CDR2 FQNEAQ (reference sequence). Trimming took 5 bases from V and 0 from J; bases not matched to a gene: 4. The CDR3 reads CASSQGQSSGNTIYF. As DNA, the CDR3 is TGTGCCAGCAGCCAGGGACAGAGCTCTGGAAACACCATATATTTT.

The chain joins TRBV10-3 to TRBJ1-1; D ambiguous. The germline V and J ends were trimmed by 8 bases and 2 bases, with 21 bases remaining between them. The germline V gene encodes CDR1 ENHRY and CDR2 SYGVKD. The CDR3 has 16 residues. The CDR3 DNA reads as TGTGCCATCTCCCGATTTGACACAGAACTTAACACTGAAGCTTTCTTT. It is translated as CAISRFDTELNTEAFF.

The chain uses TRBV28 and TRBJ2-2; D remains unclear. The CDR3 has 15 amino acids. Trimming removed 1 base from V and 3 bases from J, with 9 bases in between. Per germline, CDR1 MDHEN and CDR2 SYDVKM. The CDR3 DNA reads TGTGCCAGCAGTTTATTAGGAGTTGACACCGGGGAGCTGTTTTTT. Encoded protein: CASSLLGVDTGELFF.

V usage is TRBV7-9 and J usage is TRBJ2-5; no firm D call. Trimming stripped 8 bases from V and 5 bases from J, with 9 bases between. The CDR3 sequence is 11 residues long. Germline V gives CDR1 SEHNR, CDR2 FQNEAQ (reference sequence). Here the CDR3 DNA reads TGTGCCAGCGCAGCAAGGGAGACCCAGTACTTC. It is translated as CASAARETQYF. The full variable domain, rest sourced from reference TRBV7-9 and TRBJ2-5, is DTGVSQNPRHKITKRGQNVTFRCDPISEHNRLYWYRQTLGQGPEFLTYFQNEAQLEKSRLLSDRFSAERPKGSFSTLEIQRTEQGDSAMYLCASAARETQYFGPGTRLLVL.

A single count supports this clone. The chain links TRBV15 to TRBJ2-2, with 8 bases lining up with TRBD1. Germline CDR1 is LNHNV and CDR2 is YYDKDF (reference sequence). Trimming removed 1 base from V and 6 bases from J; junction bases left unmatched: 7. There are 16 residues in the CDR3. As DNA, the CDR3 is TGTGCCACCAGCAGAGCAGGAGGGACAGGACCCGGGGAGCTGTTTTTT. Its translation: CATSRAGGTGPGELFF.

This clone was detected only once. The chain recombines TRBV18 with TRBJ2-7; D uncertain. The V and J ends lost 3 bases and 5 bases respectively, with 14 bases between them. CDR3 length: 14 amino acids. Germline CDR1 reads KGHSH; CDR2 reads LQKENI. The CDR3 DNA is TGTGCCAGCTCACCCAGGATAGATAGGCACGAGCAGTACTTC. Protein product: CASSPRIDRHEQYF.

The CDR3 loop is CASSFLGPAGELFF. CDR3 nucleotides: TGTGCCAGCAGTTTCTTAGGGCCCGCCGGGGAGCTGTTTTTT. The chain couples TRBV27 to TRBJ2-2; no clear D. The germline CDR1 and CDR2 sequences are MNHEY and SMNVEV (reference sequence). The CDR3 sequence is 14 residues long. V gave up 3 bases and J gave up 6 bases, with 11 bases separating them.

This sequence joins TRBV25-1 and TRBJ2-7; D is perhaps TRBD1 (6 bases). The CDR3 contains 14 residues. Germline V gene data show CDR1 as MGHDK and CDR2 as SYGVNS. Between the trimmed V and J ends, which lost 8 bases and 6 bases, there was a span of 20 bases. The CDR3 spells CASRLTGTLSEQYF. CDR3 nucleotide sequence: TGTGCCAGCCGGCTTACCGGGACACTGTCCGAGCAGTACTTC.

The V call is TRBV15, the J call TRBJ1-2, with 7 nucleotides matching TRBD1. Germline values: CDR1 LNHNV, CDR2 YYDKDF (reference sequence). The V gene end was trimmed by 0 bases and the J gene end by 4 bases; junction bases not matched to a gene: 11. This CDR3 is 17 amino acids long. The CDR3 loop is CATSRDARQGERYGYTF. CDR3 sequence (DNA): TGTGCCACCAGCAGAGATGCGAGACAGGGAGAACGCTATGGCTACACCTTC.

The V and J genes are TRBV28 and TRBJ2-1; D remains unclear. CDR1 and CDR2 from the germline V gene are MDHEN and SYDVKM. This CDR3 contains 13 residues. Trimming took 5 bases from V and 6 from J, leaving 11 bases between them. CDR3 DNA: TGTGCCAGCAGTCGAACGCCCGCCAATGAGCAGTTCTTC. This gives the protein CASSRTPANEQFF.